One sample yielded the 20 T cell receptor beta chains listed below, sequenced in a study of T cells in Graves' hyperthyroidism and ophthalmopathy. Amplified TCR beta CDR3 regions derived from RNA transcripts. HTBI primers were the set used in a first-round RT-PCR of the TCR CDR3. Via MiXCR, TCRdb re-called the multiplex PCR reads, giving one row per CDR3 protein. The sample includes around 600,000 distinct CDR3 sequences, over 12% seen only once; the top ten take 7.1%. The specimen sequenced was blood. The receptors shown here come from a woman aged 18-30 years with Graves' ophthalmopathy.

V usage is TRBV20-1 and J usage is TRBJ1-4; D is unclear. Germline CDR1 DFQATT, CDR2 SNEGSKA (reference sequence). Trimming cost V 0 bases and J 2 bases, with 10 bases left between them. This CDR3 has 15 residues. This chain's CDR3 is CSARETTATNEKLFF. CDR3 nucleotides: TGCAGTGCTAGAGAGACCACTGCCACTAATGAAAAACTGTTTTTT.

This clonotype occurred many times. For the CDR3, the DNA is TGTGCCAGCAGTGAAGCGACCAACCTGGGACTAGCGGCGATCTACTACGAGCAGTACTTC. This encodes CASSEATNLGLAAIYYEQYF. This chain uses TRBV6-1 with TRBJ2-7, with 11 bases matching TRBD2. Germline loops: CDR1 MNHNS, CDR2 SASEGT. The CDR3 has 20 residues. The V and J ends lost 0 bases and 3 bases, in that order; junction bases with no gene match: 16.

This clonotype was found many times. This chain connects TRBV5-1 to TRBJ2-3, with 10 nucleotides matching TRBD2. CDR3 length: 16 residues. V lost 2 bases, J lost 5 bases, and 8 bases stayed unmatched. Per the germline V gene, CDR1 is SGHRS and CDR2 is YFSETQ. The CDR3 DNA reads TGCGCCAGCAGCTTAGGCCTAGCGGGAGACTTAGATACGCAGTATTTT. Translated, it gives CASSLGLAGDLDTQYF.

The V call is TRBV11-2, the J call TRBJ2-3, with 8 bases lining up with TRBD2. The CDR3 totals 16 residues. The germline V gene has CDR1 SGHAT and CDR2 FQNNGV. V gave up 5 bases and J gave up 0 bases; unmatched junction bases: 7. The CDR3 coding sequence is TGTGCCAGCAGCCTCCCCGCTAGCGGGAGCACAGATACGCAGTATTTT. Its protein product is CASSLPASGSTDTQYF.

A word on this clonotype: This may be a read error, as it is one base from a much larger clone. J is TRBJ2-1 and V is TRBV2, with 8 bases fitting TRBD1. Gene TRBJ2-7 matches the end of the DNA better, so the J call may be wrong. This CDR3 has 13 amino acids. Germline V CDR1 and CDR2: SNHLY, FYNNEI. CDR3 loop: CASSGTGDNEQYF. The CDR3 nucleotides are TGTGCCAGCAGCGGGACAGGTGACAATGAGCAGTACTTC.

CDR3 amino acids: CASSPDPGELFF. CDR3 DNA: TGTGCCAGCAGCCCAGACCCCGGGGAGCTGTTTTTT. The genes are TRBV6-2 or TRBV6-3 and TRBJ2-2; unclear D gene. Per the germline V gene, CDR1 is MNHEY and CDR2 is SVGEGT. CDR3 length: 12 residues. The V end was cut by 6 bases, the J end by 6 bases, with 8 bases between.

This clonotype has at least ten counts. The chain uses TRBV2 and TRBJ2-7, with 11 positions matching TRBD1. The CDR3 runs 14 residues. V lost 6 bases, J lost 5 bases, and 6 bases stayed unmatched. The germline V gene encodes CDR1 SNHLY and CDR2 FYNNEI. CDR3 bases: TGTGCCAGCAGCGTGGGACAGGGGGGAAACGAGCAGTACTTC. Protein: CASSVGQGGNEQYF.

This clonotype was found many times. This chain links TRBV11-2 with TRBJ2-5; D possibly uses TRBD1 or TRBD2 (5 bases each). CDR3 length equals 19 residues. V was cut by 0 bases and J by 3 bases, with 23 bases left in between. Germline values: CDR1 SGHAT, CDR2 FQNNGV. CDR3 in amino acids: CASSLDPGPGLTEEETQYF. CDR3 sequence (DNA): TGTGCCAGCAGCTTAGATCCGGGGCCCGGCCTTACGGAAGAAGAGACCCAGTACTTC.

This clonotype has a count of ten or more. The genes are TRBV3-1 and TRBJ2-1, with 14 bases that match TRBD2. The CDR3 runs 17 residues. The germline V gene has CDR1 LGHDT and CDR2 YNNKEL (reference sequence). The V gene end was trimmed by 4 bases and the J gene end by 9 bases; junction bases not matched to a gene: 11. The chain's CDR3 is CASSRLYGLAGGSEQFF. CDR3 in DNA: TGTGCCAGCAGCCGACTCTACGGACTAGCGGGAGGATCTGAGCAGTTCTTC.

V is TRBV20-1 and J is TRBJ2-7, with TRBD1 matching over 8 bases. V dropped 0 bases and J dropped 6; count of bases not matched to a gene: 10. The CDR3 contains 15 residues. Germline V gives CDR1 DFQATT, CDR2 SNEGSKA (reference sequence). In DNA, the CDR3 is TGCAGTGCTAGAGATTTTGGACAGGGTATATCCGAGCAGTACTTC. It yields the protein CSARDFGQGISEQYF.

This clonotype was observed at least ten times. The rearrangement uses TRBV7-2 and TRBJ2-3, with a weak D call TRBD2 (6 bases). The CDR3 is made up of 14 amino acids. The germline V gene encodes CDR1 SGHTA and CDR2 FQGNSA. V lost 5 bases and J lost 4, with 13 bases in between. CDR3 amino acids: CASSQGGFPDTQYF. The CDR3 DNA is TGTGCCAGCAGCCAAGGAGGGTTCCCAGATACGCAGTATTTT.

The rearrangement joins TRBV4-3 to TRBJ2-3; 8 bases align to TRBD2. The germline V gene has CDR1 LGHNA and CDR2 YSLEER. The V gene end was trimmed by 0 bases and the J gene end by 5 bases; junction bases not matched to a gene: 10. This CDR3 region has 17 residues. DNA for the CDR3: TGCGCCAGCAGCCAAGATAGAGCGGGAGTGAGGGTAGATACGCAGTATTTT. Translated, it gives CASSQDRAGVRVDTQYF.

This clonotype has a count of ten or more. The rearrangement joins TRBV29-1 to TRBJ2-3; no clear D. Per germline, CDR1 SQVTM and CDR2 ANQGSEA. Between the trimmed V and J ends, which lost 7 bases and 0 bases, there was a span of 11 bases. This CDR3 is built from 13 residues. This chain's CDR3 is CSAQWASTDTQYF. CDR3 bases: TGCAGCGCCCAGTGGGCTAGCACAGATACGCAGTATTTT.

The gene calls are TRBV5-6 and TRBJ2-7, with TRBD2 matching 10 bases. The V gene end was trimmed by 1 base and the J gene end by 0 bases; junction bases not matched to a gene: 7. The germline gives CDR1 SGHDT, CDR2 YYEEEE. The CDR3 spans 17 residues. For the CDR3, the DNA is TGTGCCAGCAGCTTGTGGCTAGCGGGAGCCCTCTCCTACGAGCAGTACTTC. Its protein product is CASSLWLAGALSYEQYF.

This clonotype came up many times. This chain joins TRBV12-3 or TRBV12-4 and TRBJ2-1; D may be TRBD1 or TRBD2 (6 bases each). CDR3 size: 14 residues. The ends were cut back, 7 bases at V and 6 bases at J, with 16 bases in the middle. The CDR3: CASTPDRGANEQFF. In nucleotides, the CDR3 is TGTGCCAGCACCCCCGATAGGGGGGCCAATGAGCAGTTCTTC.

This clonotype was seen a handful of times. The rearrangement joins TRBV5-5 to TRBJ1-2; tentatively, D is TRBD1 (5 bases). V lost 4 bases and J lost 3, with 16 bases in between. The CDR3 sequence is 15 residues long. Germline-derived CDR1 and CDR2 are SGHKS and YYEKEE (reference sequence). The CDR3 sequence: CASSPEWRGYYGYTF. The CDR3 DNA follows: TGTGCCAGCAGCCCCGAATGGAGGGGATACTATGGCTACACCTTC.

V gene TRBV7-9 combines with J gene TRBJ1-1, with 8 bases matching TRBD1. V lost 3 bases and J lost 6; bases outside the gene matches: 12. The germline gives CDR1 SEHNR, CDR2 FQNEAQ (reference sequence). This CDR3 is 16 amino acids long. This CDR3 is CASSFLDREESAEAFF. The CDR3 nucleotides read TGTGCCAGCAGCTTCCTGGACAGGGAAGAGAGCGCTGAAGCTTTCTTT.

In its sample, this clonotype was seen many times. The chain recombines TRBV27 with TRBJ1-5; unclear D gene. The CDR3 is made up of 14 amino acids. Germline-derived CDR1 and CDR2 are MNHEY and SMNVEV (reference sequence). Trimming shortened V by 2 bases and J by 5 bases, and 10 bases separated the two germline ends. CDR3 DNA: TGTGCCAGCAGTTTAAGTAAATCGGATCAGCCCCAGCATTTT. Protein: CASSLSKSDQPQHF.

The chain has TRBV12-3 or TRBV12-4 and TRBJ2-1; maybe TRBD2 (6 bases). The CDR3 contains 18 residues. V dropped 2 bases and J dropped 5 bases, with 22 bases sitting between them. The CDR3 is CASSLSGEVGGKNNEQFF. In DNA, the CDR3 is TGTGCCAGCAGTTTATCGGGAGAGGTGGGAGGAAAGAACAATGAGCAGTTCTTC.

This clonotype was seen at least ten times. The V call is TRBV27, the J call TRBJ2-5; D might be TRBD1 (7 bases). Trimming shortened V by 3 bases and J by 5 bases, and 22 bases separated the two germline ends. This CDR3 is built from 17 residues. The germline V gene encodes CDR1 MNHEY and CDR2 SMNVEV (reference sequence). The CDR3 region has the DNA TGTGCCAGCAGTTTTGACCCGACAGGGAGGAATGAGGAGACCCAGTACTTC. Its translation: CASSFDPTGRNEETQYF.